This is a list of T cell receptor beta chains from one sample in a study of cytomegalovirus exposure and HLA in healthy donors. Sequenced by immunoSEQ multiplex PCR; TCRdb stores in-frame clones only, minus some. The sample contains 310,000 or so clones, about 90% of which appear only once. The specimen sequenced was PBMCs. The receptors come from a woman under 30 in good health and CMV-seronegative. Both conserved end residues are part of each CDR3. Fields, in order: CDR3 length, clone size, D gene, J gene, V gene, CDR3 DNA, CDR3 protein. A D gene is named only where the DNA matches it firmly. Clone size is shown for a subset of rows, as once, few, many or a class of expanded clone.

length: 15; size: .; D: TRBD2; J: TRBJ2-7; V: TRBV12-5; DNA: TGTGCTAGTGGTTTGCAGGCGGGGGGGACCTACGAGCAGTACTTC; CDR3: CASGLQAGGTYEQYF
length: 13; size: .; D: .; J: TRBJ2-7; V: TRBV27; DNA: TGTGCCAGCAGTCCGGGGTTAATCTACGAGCAGTACTTC; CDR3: CASSPGLIYEQYF
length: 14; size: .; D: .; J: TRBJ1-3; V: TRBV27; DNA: TGTGCCAGCAGTTCCGGTGCGGGGGGAAACACCATATATTTT; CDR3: CASSSGAGGNTIYF
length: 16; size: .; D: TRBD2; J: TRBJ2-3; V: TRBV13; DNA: TGTGCCAGCAGCTCCACTAGCGGGGGGGCTGGAGATACGCAGTATTTT; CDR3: CASSSTSGGAGDTQYF
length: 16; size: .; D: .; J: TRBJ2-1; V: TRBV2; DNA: TGTGCCAGCAGGGGGACGGCGGGGTTTTCCTACAATGAGCAGTTCTTC; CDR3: CASRGTAGFSYNEQFF
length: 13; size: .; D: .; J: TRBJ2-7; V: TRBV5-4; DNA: TGTGCCAGCAGCTTGACGCGGGGCGGGGAACAGTACTTC; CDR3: CASSLTRGGEQYF
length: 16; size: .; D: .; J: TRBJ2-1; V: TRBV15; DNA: TGTGCCACCAGCCTCAACCGGGGGAGCTCCTACAATGAGCAGTTCTTC; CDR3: CATSLNRGSSYNEQFF
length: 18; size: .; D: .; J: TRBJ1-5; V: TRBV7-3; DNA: TGTGCCAGCAGCTTAACGGGGGCCTGCAGATATAGCAATCAGCCCCAGCATTTT; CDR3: CASSLTGACRYSNQPQHF
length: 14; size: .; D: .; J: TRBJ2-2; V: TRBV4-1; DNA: TGCGCCAGCAGCCGGACAGTTAACACCGGGGAGCTGTTTTTT; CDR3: CASSRTVNTGELFF
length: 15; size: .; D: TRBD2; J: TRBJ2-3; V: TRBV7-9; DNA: TGTTCCAGCAGCCACCCCTCCGGGGGGGAAGATACGCAGTATTTT; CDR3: CSSSHPSGGEDTQYF
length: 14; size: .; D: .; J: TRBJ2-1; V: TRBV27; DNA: TGTGCCAGCAGTTTATGGGCGGGTCTTAATGAGCAGTTCTTC; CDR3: CASSLWAGLNEQFF
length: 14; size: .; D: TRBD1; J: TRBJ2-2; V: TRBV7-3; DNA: TGTGCCAGCAGCCTGGACAGGGGGGAACGGGAGCTGTTTTTT; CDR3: CASSLDRGERELFF
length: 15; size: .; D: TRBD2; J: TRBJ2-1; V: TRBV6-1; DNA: TGTGCCAGCAGTGTATTAGCGGGGGGGTTTTATGAGCAGTTCTTC; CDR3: CASSVLAGGFYEQFF
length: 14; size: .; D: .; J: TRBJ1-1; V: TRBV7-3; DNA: TGTGCCAGCAGCCGACTGGCTGGAGTAAGTGAAGCTTTCTTT; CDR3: CASSRLAGVSEAFF
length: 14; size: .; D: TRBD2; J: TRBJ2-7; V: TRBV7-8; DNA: TGTGCCAGCAGCGCATCGGACGGGGGGTACGAGCAGTACTTC; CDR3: CASSASDGGYEQYF
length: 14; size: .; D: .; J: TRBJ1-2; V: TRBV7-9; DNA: TGTTCCAGCAGGTACTCGGACAGCACCTATGGCTACACCTTC; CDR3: CSSRYSDSTYGYTF
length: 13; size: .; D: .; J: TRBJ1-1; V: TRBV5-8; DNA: TGTGCCAGCAGCTTAGGGGGAAACACTGAAGCTTTCTTT; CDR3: CASSLGGNTEAFF
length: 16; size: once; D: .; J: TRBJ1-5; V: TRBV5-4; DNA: TGTGCCAGCAGCTTGGTTAGGCAGGATAGCAATCAGCCCCAGCATTTT; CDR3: CASSLVRQDSNQPQHF
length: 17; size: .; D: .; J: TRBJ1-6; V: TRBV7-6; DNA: TGTGCCAGCAGCTCTGATAGTCAGGCAGGATCAAGAACACCCCTCCACTTT; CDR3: CASSSDSQAGSRTPLHF
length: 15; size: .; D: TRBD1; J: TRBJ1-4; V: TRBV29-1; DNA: TGCAGCGTTGAAGTTGCCGGGACAGGGATTGAAAAACTGTTTTTT; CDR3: CSVEVAGTGIEKLFF
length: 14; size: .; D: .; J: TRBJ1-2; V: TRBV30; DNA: TGTGCCTGGAGAACCCTCGGACAGAACTATGGCTACACCTTC; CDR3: CAWRTLGQNYGYTF
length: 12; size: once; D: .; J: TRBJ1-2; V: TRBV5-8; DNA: TGTGCCAGCAGCGCCGAGGTCTATGGCTACACCTTC; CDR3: CASSAEVYGYTF
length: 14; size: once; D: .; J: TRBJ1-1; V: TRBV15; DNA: TGTGCCACCAGCAGAGATCATCAGGGAGGGCTAGGTTTCTTT; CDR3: CATSRDHQGGLGFF
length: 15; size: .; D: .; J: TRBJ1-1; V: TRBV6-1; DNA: TGTGCCAGCAGTAGGACAGAACGGGGGAACACTGAAGCTTTCTTT; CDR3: CASSRTERGNTEAFF
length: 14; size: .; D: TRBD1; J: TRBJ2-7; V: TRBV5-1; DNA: TGCGCCAGCAGCGGGAGACAGGGGACGGGCGAGCAGTACTTC; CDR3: CASSGRQGTGEQYF
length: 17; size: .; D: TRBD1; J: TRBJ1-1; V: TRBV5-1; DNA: TGCGCCAGCAGCTTGGAGTGGAGGGGGCCCATGAACACTGAAGCTTTCTTT; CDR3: CASSLEWRGPMNTEAFF
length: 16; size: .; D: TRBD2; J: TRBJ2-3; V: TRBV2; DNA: TGTGCCAGCAGTGAAGCCCGGGGGGGGGAAACAGATACGCAGTATTTT; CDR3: CASSEARGGETDTQYF
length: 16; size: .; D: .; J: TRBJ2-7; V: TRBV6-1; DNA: TGTGCCAGCAGTGAAGCCGCAGGTCAAGTGGGTGACGAGCAGTACTTC; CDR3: CASSEAAGQVGDEQYF
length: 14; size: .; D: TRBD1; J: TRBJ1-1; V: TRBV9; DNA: TGTGCCAGCAGCACCCAGGACAGGGTTACTGAAGCTTTCTTT; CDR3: CASSTQDRVTEAFF
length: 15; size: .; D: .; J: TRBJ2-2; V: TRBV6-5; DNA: TGTGCCAGCAGCCCTTGGTCCGGGATTCTCGGGGAGCTGTTTTTT; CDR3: CASSPWSGILGELFF
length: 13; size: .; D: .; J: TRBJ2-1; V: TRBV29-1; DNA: TGCAGCGTTGAAGATAGCAGGGCGAATGAGCAGTTCTTC; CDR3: CSVEDSRANEQFF
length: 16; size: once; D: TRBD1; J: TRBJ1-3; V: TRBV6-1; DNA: TGTGCCAGCAGTGAAGTGACAGGGTGGTCTGGAAACACCATATATTTT; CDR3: CASSEVTGWSGNTIYF
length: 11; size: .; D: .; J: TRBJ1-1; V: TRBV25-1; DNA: TGTGCCAGCAGTAGAGGGACTGAAGCTTTCTTT; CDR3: CASSRGTEAFF
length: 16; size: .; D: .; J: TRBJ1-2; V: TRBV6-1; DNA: TGTGCCAGCAGCGAATTACTTCTTTTATCGGGTCAGGGCTACACCTTC; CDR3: CASSELLLLSGQGYTF
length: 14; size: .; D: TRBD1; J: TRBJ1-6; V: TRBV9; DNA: TGTGCCAGCAGCCCCCAGGACAGGGTTTCACCCCTCCACTTT; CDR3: CASSPQDRVSPLHF
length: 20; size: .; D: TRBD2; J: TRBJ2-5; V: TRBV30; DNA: TGTGCCTGCACCATAGCCCCCAGACTAGCGGGGGGGCCATGGCAAGAGACCCAGTACTTC; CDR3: CACTIAPRLAGGPWQETQYF
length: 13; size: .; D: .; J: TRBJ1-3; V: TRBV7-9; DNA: TGTGCCAGCAGCTTAGGCCGAGAGGGCACCATATATTTT; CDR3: CASSLGREGTIYF
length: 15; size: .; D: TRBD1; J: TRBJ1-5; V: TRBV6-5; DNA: TGTGCCAGCAGCCTACGGACAGGCCTAAATCAGCCCCAGCATTTT; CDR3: CASSLRTGLNQPQHF
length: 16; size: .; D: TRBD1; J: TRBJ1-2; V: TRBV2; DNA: TGTGCCAGCAGTGAATACCTGGACAGGGGGAGCTATGGCTACACCTTC; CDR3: CASSEYLDRGSYGYTF
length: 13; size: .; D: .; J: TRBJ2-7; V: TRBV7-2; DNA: TGTGCCAGCAGTCCTCTAAGCGCCTACGAGCAGTACTTC; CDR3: CASSPLSAYEQYF
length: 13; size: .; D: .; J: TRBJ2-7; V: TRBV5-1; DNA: TGCGCCAGCAGCCCAGACAGATCCTACGAGCAGTACTTC; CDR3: CASSPDRSYEQYF
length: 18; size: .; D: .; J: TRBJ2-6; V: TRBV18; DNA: TGTGCCAGCTCACCAATGTGGGACTTCATCTCTGGGGCCAACGTCCTGACTTTC; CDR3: CASSPMWDFISGANVLTF
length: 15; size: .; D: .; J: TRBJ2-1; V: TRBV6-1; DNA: TGTGCCAGCCAGAATATCGGGGGAACCTACAATGAGCAGTTCTTC; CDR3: CASQNIGGTYNEQFF
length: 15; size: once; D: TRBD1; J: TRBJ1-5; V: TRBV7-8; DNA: TGTGCCAGCAGCTTAGAGGGGGACAGAGATCAGCCCCAGCATTTT; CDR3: CASSLEGDRDQPQHF
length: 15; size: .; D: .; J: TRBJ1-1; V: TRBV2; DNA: TGTGCCAGCAGTTCCGGGAGGGTTATGAACACTGAAGCTTTCTTT; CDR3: CASSSGRVMNTEAFF
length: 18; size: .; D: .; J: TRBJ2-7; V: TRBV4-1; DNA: TGCGCCAGCAGCCAAGGCATACCAGGGCAGCGGAGGGACTGGGAGCAGTACTTC; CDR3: CASSQGIPGQRRDWEQYF
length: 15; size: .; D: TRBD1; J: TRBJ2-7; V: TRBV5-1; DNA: TGCGCCAGCAGCTTGGGACAGGGGACCGGGGACGAGCAGTACTTC; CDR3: CASSLGQGTGDEQYF
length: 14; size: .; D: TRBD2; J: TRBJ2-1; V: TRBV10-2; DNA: TGCGCCAGCAGACTAGCGGGGGTTCACAATGAGCAGTTCTTC; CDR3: CASRLAGVHNEQFF
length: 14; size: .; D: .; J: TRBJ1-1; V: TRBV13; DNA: TGTGCCAGCAGCTTAGGTAAGGGGCCGACTGAAGCTTTCTTT; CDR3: CASSLGKGPTEAFF
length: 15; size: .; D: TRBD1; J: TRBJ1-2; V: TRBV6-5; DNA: TGTGCCAGCAGTTACTCTGAGACAGGGGGGAATGGCTACACCTTC; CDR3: CASSYSETGGNGYTF
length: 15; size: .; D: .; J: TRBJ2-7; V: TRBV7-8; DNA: TGTGCCAGCAAAGGGGCGGGGAAGGGCTCCTACGAGCAGTACTTC; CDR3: CASKGAGKGSYEQYF
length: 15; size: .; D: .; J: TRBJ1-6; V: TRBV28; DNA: TGTGCCAGCAGTTTACGGGACTCCTATAATTCACCCCTCCACTTT; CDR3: CASSLRDSYNSPLHF
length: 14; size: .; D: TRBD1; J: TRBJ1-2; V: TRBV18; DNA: TGTGCCAGCTCACCATCGGGACAGCTCTATGGCTACACCTTC; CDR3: CASSPSGQLYGYTF
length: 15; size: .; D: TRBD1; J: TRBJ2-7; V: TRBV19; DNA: TGTGCCAGTAGTTTCGGACAGGGGAGCGGGTACGAGCAGTACTTC; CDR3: CASSFGQGSGYEQYF